This T cell receptor beta chain was profiled in a study of blood T cell repertoires in COVID-19. Across the study: The United States, Italy and Spain supplied acute and convalescent COVID-19 samples. The analysed material was cDNA or gDNA that came from T cells, B-cell-depleted T cells, or PBMCs.

Original processing methods: Estimation of nucleated cell counts was performed using reference gene primer amplification. Sequencing used immunoSEQ multiplex PCR; TCRdb keeps in-frame clones, though not all of them. V, J and clone size reflect that table, while D and trimming were determined from the DNA. Among about 670,000 clones listed, 90% were seen once. Sample: peripheral blood. The receptor was derived from a woman between 18 and 29 years old with acute or convalescent COVID-19.

CDR3 sequence reads: CASSLEQGSNTGELFF. CDR3 in DNA: TGTGCCAGCAGCTTAGAGCAGGGCTCGAACACCGGGGAGCTGTTTTTT. The chain is built from TRBV7-6 and TRBJ2-2, with D tentatively TRBD1 (5 bases). Germline CDR1 SGHVS, CDR2 FNYEAQ. The CDR3 has 16 amino acids. V dropped 1 base and J dropped 0 bases, with 9 bases sitting between them.